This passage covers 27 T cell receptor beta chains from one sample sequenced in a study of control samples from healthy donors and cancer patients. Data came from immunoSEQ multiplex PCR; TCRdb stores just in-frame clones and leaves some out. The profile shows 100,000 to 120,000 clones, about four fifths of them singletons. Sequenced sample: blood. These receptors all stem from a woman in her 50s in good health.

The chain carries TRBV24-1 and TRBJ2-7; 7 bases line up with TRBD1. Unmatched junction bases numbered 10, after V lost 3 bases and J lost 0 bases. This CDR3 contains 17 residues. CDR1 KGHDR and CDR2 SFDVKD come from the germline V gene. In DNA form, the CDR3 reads TGTGCCACCAGTGATCCCTCCGGGACAGCGAACTCCTACGAGCAGTACTTC. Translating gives CATSDPSGTANSYEQYF.

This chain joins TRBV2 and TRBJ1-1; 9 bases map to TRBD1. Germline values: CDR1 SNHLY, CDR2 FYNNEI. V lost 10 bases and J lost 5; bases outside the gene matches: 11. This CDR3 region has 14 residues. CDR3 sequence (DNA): TGTGCCACTTCCGGGACAGGGACCGGGACTGAAGCTTTCTTT. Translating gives CATSGTGTGTEAFF. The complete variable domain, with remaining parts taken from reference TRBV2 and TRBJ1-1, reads EPEVTQTPSHQVTQMGQEVILRCVPISNHLYFYWYRQILGQKVEFLVSFYNNEISEKSEIFDDQFSVERPDGSNFTLKIRSTKLEDSAMYFCATSGTGTGTEAFFGQGTRLTVV.

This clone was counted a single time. The DNA of the CDR3 is TGTGCCAGCCAGGGTACCGGGGAGCTGTTTTTT. Its translation: CASQGTGELFF. V usage is TRBV3-1 (or the pseudogene TRBV3-2) and J usage is TRBJ2-2, with D perhaps TRBD1 (5 bases). With 8 bases removed from V and 5 bases from J, the gap between germline ends came to 6 bases. The CDR3 sequence is 11 residues long. The germline gives CDR1 LGHDT, CDR2 YNNKEL (reference sequence).

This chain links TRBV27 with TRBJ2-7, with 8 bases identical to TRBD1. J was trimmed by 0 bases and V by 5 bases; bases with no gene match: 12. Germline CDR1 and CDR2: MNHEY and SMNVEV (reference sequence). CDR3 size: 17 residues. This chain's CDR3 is CASSRARDRRPSYEQYF. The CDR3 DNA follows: TGTGCCAGCAGTAGAGCAAGGGACAGGCGACCCTCCTACGAGCAGTACTTC.

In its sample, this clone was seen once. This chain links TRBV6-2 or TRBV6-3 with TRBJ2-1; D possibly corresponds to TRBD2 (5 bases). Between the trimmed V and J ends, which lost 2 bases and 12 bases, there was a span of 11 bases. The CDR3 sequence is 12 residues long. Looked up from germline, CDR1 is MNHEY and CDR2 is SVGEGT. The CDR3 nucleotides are TGTGCCAGCAGTTACGGAGCCGAGGGGCAGTTCTTC. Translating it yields CASSYGAEGQFF.

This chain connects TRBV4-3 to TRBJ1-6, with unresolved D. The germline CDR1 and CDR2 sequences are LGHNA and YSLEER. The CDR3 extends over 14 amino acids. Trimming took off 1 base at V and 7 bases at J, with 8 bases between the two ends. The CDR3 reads CASSQVLQNSPLHF. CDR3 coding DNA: TGCGCCAGCAGCCAAGTGTTGCAGAATTCACCCCTCCACTTT.

DNA of the CDR3: TGTGCCAGCAGCTTAGCGGGGGCCGGGAACACTGAAGCTTTCTTT. Its translation is CASSLAGAGNTEAFF. This chain links TRBV7-9 with TRBJ1-1, with D maybe TRBD1 (6 bases). The germline CDR1 and CDR2 sequences are SEHNR and FQNEAQ (reference sequence). Trimming stripped 0 bases from V and 1 base from J, with 9 bases between. The CDR3 has 15 amino acids.

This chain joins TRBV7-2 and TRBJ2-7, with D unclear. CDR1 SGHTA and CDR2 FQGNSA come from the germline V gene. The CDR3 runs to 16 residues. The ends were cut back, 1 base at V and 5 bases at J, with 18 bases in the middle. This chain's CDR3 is CASSLVASTRNNEQYF. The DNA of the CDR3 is TGTGCCAGCAGCTTAGTCGCGTCCACGCGAAATAACGAGCAGTACTTC.

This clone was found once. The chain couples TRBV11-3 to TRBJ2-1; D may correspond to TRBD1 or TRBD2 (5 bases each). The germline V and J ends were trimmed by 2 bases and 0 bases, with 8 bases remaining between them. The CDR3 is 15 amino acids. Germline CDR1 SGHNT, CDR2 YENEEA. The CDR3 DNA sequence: TGTGCCAGCAGCTTACCAGGGAGCTCCTACAATGAGCAGTTCTTC. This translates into CASSLPGSSYNEQFF. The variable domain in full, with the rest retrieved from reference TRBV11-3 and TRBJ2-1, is EAGVVQSPRYKIIEKKQPVAFWCNPISGHNTLYWYLQNLGQGPELLIRYENEEAVDDSQLPKDRFSAERLKGVDSTLKIQPAELGDSAVYLCASSLPGSSYNEQFFGPGTRLTVL.

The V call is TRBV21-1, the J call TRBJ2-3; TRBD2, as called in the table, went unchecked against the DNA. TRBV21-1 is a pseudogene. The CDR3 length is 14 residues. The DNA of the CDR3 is TGTGCCAGCAGGCGGCTTCAGTGCACAGATACGCAGTATTTT. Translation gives CASRRLQCTDTQYF.

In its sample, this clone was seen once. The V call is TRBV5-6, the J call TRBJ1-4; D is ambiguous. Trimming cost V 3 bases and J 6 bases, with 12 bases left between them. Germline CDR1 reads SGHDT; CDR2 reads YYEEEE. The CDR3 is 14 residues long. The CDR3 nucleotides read TGTGCCAGCAGCTGGAGCGGACCGTATGAAAAACTGTTTTTT. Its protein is CASSWSGPYEKLFF.

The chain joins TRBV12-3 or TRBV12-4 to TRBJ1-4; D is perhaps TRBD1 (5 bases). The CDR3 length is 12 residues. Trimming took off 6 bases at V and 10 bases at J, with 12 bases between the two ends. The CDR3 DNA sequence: TGTGCCAGCAGCATTGACAGTTTAAAACTGTTTTTT. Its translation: CASSIDSLKLFF.

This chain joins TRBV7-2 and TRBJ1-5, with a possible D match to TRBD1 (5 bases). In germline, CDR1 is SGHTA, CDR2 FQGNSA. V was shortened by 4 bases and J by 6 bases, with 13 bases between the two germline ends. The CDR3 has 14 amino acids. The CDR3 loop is CASSSRQLTQPQHF. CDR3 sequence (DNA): TGTGCCAGCAGCTCGAGACAGTTAACTCAGCCCCAGCATTTT.

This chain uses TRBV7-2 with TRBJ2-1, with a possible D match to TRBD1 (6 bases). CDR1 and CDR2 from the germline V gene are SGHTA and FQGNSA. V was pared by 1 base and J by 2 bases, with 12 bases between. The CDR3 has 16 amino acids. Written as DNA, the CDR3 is TGTGCCAGCAGCTTAGTGGCCAGGGGCCCCTACAATGAGCAGTTCTTC. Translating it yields CASSLVARGPYNEQFF.

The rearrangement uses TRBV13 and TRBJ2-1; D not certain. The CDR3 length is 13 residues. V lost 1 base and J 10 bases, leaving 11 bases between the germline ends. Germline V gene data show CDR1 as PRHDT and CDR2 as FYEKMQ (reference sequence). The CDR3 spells CASSLVGNREQFF. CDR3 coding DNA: TGTGCCAGCAGCTTAGTGGGGAACCGAGAGCAGTTCTTC.

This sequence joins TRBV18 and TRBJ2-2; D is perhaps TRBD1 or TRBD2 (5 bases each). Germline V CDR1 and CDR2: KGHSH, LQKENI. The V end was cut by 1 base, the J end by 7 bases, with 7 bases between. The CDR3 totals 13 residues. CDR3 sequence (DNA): TGTGCCAGCTCACCACGGGGGAACGGGGAGCTGTTTTTT. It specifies CASSPRGNGELFF. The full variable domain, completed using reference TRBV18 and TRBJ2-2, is NAGVMQNPRHLVRRRGQEARLRCSPMKGHSHVYWYRQLPEEGLKFMVYLQKENIIDESGMPKERFSAEFPKEGPSILRIQQVVRGDSAAYFCASSPRGNGELFFGEGSRLTVL.

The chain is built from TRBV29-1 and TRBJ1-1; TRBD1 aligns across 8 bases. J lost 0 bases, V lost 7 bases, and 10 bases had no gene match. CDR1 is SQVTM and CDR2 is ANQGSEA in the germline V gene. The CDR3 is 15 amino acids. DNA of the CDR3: TGCAGCGCAGACAGGGGCCGGGGGTTGAACACTGAAGCTTTCTTT. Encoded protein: CSADRGRGLNTEAFF.

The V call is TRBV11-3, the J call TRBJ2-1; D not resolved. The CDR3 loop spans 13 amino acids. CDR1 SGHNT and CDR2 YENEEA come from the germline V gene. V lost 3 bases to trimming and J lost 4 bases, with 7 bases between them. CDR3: CASSLGGYNEQFF. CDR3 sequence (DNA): TGTGCCAGCAGCTTGGGCGGATACAATGAGCAGTTCTTC.

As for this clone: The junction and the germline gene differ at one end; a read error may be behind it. For the CDR3, the DNA is TGTGCTAGCAGTCGTGGGGGGACTAGCACAGATACGCAGTATTTT. It specifies CASSRGGTSTDTQYF. The chain uses TRBV7-7 and TRBJ2-3, with TRBD2 as a possible D gene (6 bases). Per germline, CDR1 SSHAT and CDR2 FNYEAQ (reference sequence). This CDR3 is 15 amino acids long.

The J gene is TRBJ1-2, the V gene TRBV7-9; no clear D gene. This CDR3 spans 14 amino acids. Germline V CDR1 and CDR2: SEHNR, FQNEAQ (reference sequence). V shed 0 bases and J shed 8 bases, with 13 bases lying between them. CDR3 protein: CASSLALQAEGYTF. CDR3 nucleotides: TGTGCCAGCAGCTTAGCGTTGCAGGCTGAAGGCTACACCTTC.

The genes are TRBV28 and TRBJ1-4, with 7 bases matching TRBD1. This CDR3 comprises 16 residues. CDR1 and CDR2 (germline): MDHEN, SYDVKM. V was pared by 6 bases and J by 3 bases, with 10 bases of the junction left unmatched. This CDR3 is CASSPLDRVSNEKLFF. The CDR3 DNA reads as TGTGCCAGCAGCCCACTCGACAGGGTCTCTAATGAAAAACTGTTTTTT.

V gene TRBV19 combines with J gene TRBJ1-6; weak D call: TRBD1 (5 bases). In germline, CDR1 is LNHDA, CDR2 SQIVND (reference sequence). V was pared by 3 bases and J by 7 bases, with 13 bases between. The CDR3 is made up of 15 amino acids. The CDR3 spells CASSIMAGRNSPLHF. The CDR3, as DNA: TGTGCCAGTAGTATTATGGCAGGGAGGAATTCACCCCTCCACTTT.

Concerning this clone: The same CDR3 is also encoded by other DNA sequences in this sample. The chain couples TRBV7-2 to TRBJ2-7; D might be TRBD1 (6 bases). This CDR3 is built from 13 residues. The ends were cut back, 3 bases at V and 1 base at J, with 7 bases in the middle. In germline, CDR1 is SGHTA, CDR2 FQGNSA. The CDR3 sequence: CASSLDSSYEQYF. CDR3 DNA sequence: TGTGCCAGCAGCTTGGACAGTTCCTACGAGCAGTACTTC.

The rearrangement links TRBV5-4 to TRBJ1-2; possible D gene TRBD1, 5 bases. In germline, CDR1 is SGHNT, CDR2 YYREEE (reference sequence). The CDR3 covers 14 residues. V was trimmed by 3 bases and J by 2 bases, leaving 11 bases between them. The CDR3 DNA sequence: TGTGCCAGCAGCTCCGTACAGGTGAACTATGGCTACACCTTC. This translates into CASSSVQVNYGYTF.

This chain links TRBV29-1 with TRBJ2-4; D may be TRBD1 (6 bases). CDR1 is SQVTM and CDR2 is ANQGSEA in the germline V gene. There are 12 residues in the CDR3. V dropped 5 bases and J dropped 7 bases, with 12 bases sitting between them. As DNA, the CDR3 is TGCAGCGTTATCCAACAGGGTAACATTCAGTACTTC. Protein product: CSVIQQGNIQYF.

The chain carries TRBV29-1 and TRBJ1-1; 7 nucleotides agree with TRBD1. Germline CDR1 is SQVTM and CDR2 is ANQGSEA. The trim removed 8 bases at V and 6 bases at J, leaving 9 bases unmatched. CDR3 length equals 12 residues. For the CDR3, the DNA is TGCAGCCTTAGACAGGGTGGCGCTGAAGCTTTCTTT. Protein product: CSLRQGGAEAFF.

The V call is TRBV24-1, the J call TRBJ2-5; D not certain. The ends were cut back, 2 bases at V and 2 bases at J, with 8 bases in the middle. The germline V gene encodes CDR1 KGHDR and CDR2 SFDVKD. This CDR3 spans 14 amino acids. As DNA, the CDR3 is TGTGCCACCAGTGATTCCGACGGACAAGAGACCCAGTACTTC. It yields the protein CATSDSDGQETQYF.